Following are 21 T cell receptor beta chains from one sample sequenced in a study of metastatic and nonmetastatic thyroid tumors. TCRdb ran MiXCR on the PCR reads. Among about 32,000 clones listed, 7% to 9% were seen once. Nobody among the patients had been given any treatment before thyroid surgery. The source material was blood. Receptor source: a female donor with papillary thyroid cancer or a benign thyroid nodule (not recorded which). Some clones in this sample may be carry-over from other donors' samples.

This clone was counted many times. At the DNA level, this CDR3 is encoded by other sequences in the same sample as well. CDR3 DNA sequence: TGTGCCAGTAGTATTCGGGTCCTTTACTACGAGCAGTACTTC. Protein product: CASSIRVLYYEQYF. The chain couples TRBV19 to TRBJ2-7; D gene unclear. The CDR3 length is 14 residues. V was cut by 3 bases and J by 3 bases, with 12 bases left in between. CDR1 LNHDA and CDR2 SQIVND come from the germline V gene (reference sequence).

This clone was picked up many times. This chain uses TRBV7-2 with TRBJ2-7; D is unresolved. The CDR3 covers 13 residues. CDR1 and CDR2 (germline): SGHTA, FQGNSA. V was shortened by 4 bases and J by 5 bases, with 12 bases between the two germline ends. In DNA, the CDR3 is TGTGCCAGCAGCTCCGTTAAGGGAAACGAGCAGTACTTC. Its translation is CASSSVKGNEQYF.

This clone was detected ten times or more. This CDR3 is CASRPGGISNQPQHF. The CDR3 bases are TGTGCCAGCAGACCTGGCGGAATTAGCAATCAGCCCCAGCATTTT. The chain joins TRBV2 to TRBJ1-5; no clear D. The germline gives CDR1 SNHLY, CDR2 FYNNEI. This CDR3 has 15 residues. Trimming took 6 bases from V and 0 from J, leaving 12 bases between them.

This clone was counted many times. At the DNA level, this CDR3 is encoded by other sequences in the same sample as well. V is TRBV20-1 and J is TRBJ2-3; D is ambiguous. From germline, CDR1 is DFQATT and CDR2 SNEGSKA (reference sequence). V was clipped by 0 bases and J by 2 bases, with 6 bases between them. The CDR3 has 13 residues. Here the CDR3 reads CSARDPNTDTQYF. The CDR3 nucleotides are TGCAGTGCTAGAGATCCCAACACAGATACGCAGTATTTT.

The chain links TRBV11-3 to TRBJ2-7; 13 bases agree with TRBD2. Germline V gene data show CDR1 as SGHNT and CDR2 as YENEEA. This CDR3 has 16 residues. V shed 2 bases and J 7 bases; nucleotides not matched to a gene: 8. CDR3 bases: TGTGCCAGCAGCTTAACTAGCGGGGGGGTACCCGTTGAGCAGTACTTC. Protein sequence: CASSLTSGGVPVEQYF.

This clone was detected many times. V is TRBV12-3 or TRBV12-4 and J is TRBJ2-7; D unresolved. The CDR3 loop spans 12 amino acids. Trimming shortened V by 5 bases and J by 6 bases, and 11 bases separated the two germline ends. The CDR3 region is CASSLYSGEQYF. For the CDR3, the DNA is TGTGCCAGCAGTCTATATTCAGGCGAGCAGTACTTC.

The table lists this clone with a few counts. The chain links TRBV19 to TRBJ1-4; D might be TRBD1 (5 bases). The CDR3 length is 15 residues. Trimming stripped 5 bases from V and 3 bases from J, with 13 bases between. The germline gives CDR1 LNHDA, CDR2 SQIVND (reference sequence). This CDR3 is CASSPKRGANEKLFF. As DNA, the CDR3 is TGTGCCAGTAGTCCGAAGCGGGGCGCTAATGAAAAACTGTTTTTT.

This clone was recorded many times. J is TRBJ2-7 and V is TRBV6-1; D gene uncertain. Trimming shortened V by 6 bases and J by 0 bases, and 12 bases separated the two germline ends. This CDR3 comprises 14 residues. CDR1 and CDR2 (germline): MNHNS, SASEGT. CDR3: CASRGGVNSYEQYF. Here the CDR3 DNA reads TGTGCCAGCAGAGGCGGAGTAAACTCCTACGAGCAGTACTTC.

This clone was seen ten or more times. The chain recombines TRBV10-3 with TRBJ1-6; TRBD1 aligns across 7 bases. The CDR3 spans 14 residues. The germline V gene has CDR1 ENHRY and CDR2 SYGVKD. Losses at the gene ends were 7 bases for V and 5 bases for J; bases not matched to a gene: 5. The CDR3 loop reads CAINKGQNNSPLHF. The DNA of the CDR3 is TGTGCCATCAACAAGGGACAGAATAATTCACCCCTCCACTTT.

This clone was seen more than once but under ten times. A much bigger clone sits one base away, suggesting this may be a read error. This sequence joins TRBV7-6 and TRBJ2-5, with D perhaps matching TRBD2 (5 bases). Germline assignment: CDR1 SGHVS and CDR2 FNYEAQ. The CDR3 runs to 15 residues. DNA of the CDR3: TGTGCCGGCAGCTTAGGCTACAGCGGCCAAGAGACCCAGTACTTC. This translates into CAGSLGYSGQETQYF.

This clone was counted at least ten times. The V gene is TRBV10-1, the J gene TRBJ2-1, with D unclear. The CDR3 consists of 16 residues. V was clipped by 1 base and J by 0 bases, with 10 bases between them. CDR1 and CDR2 (germline): WNHNN, SYGVQD (reference sequence). Written as DNA, the CDR3 is TGCGCCAGCAGTGAGTTCCACCCGAGCTCCTACAATGAGCAGTTCTTC. This gives the protein CASSEFHPSSYNEQFF.

This clone has at least ten counts. The CDR3 sequence is CASSYARGNTGELFF. The CDR3 nucleotides read TGTGCCAGCAGTTACGCCAGGGGAAACACCGGGGAGCTGTTTTTT. The chain links TRBV6-5 to TRBJ2-2; TRBD1 is a possible D gene (6 bases). In germline, CDR1 is MNHEY, CDR2 SVGAGI. Trimming shortened V by 2 bases and J by 2 bases, and 9 bases separated the two germline ends. The CDR3 is 15 residues long.

This clone occurred many times. The gene calls are TRBV20-1 and TRBJ2-1; 12 bases agree with TRBD2. CDR1 is DFQATT, CDR2 SNEGSKA, per germline (reference sequence). The length of the CDR3 is 15 residues. V lost 2 bases, J lost 9 bases, and 8 bases stayed unmatched. This chain's CDR3 is CSARPPRTSGVEQFF. The CDR3 nucleotides are TGCAGTGCTAGACCTCCCCGGACTAGCGGGGTTGAGCAGTTCTTC.

This clone has at least ten counts. This chain links TRBV12-3 or TRBV12-4 with TRBJ2-6; D not certain. The CDR3 runs to 13 residues. V lost 3 bases to trimming and J lost 0 bases, with 0 bases between them. The CDR3, as DNA: TGTGCCAGCAGTTTCTCTGGGGCCAACGTCCTGACTTTC. Protein: CASSFSGANVLTF.

In this sample, this clone turned up many times. The CDR3 region is CASSESGGPYNEQFF. The DNA of the CDR3 is TGCGCCAGCAGTGAGTCTGGGGGCCCGTACAATGAGCAGTTCTTC. This chain connects TRBV10-1 to TRBJ2-1, with D tentatively TRBD1 (6 bases). The CDR3 runs to 15 residues. Germline CDR1 and CDR2: WNHNN and SYGVQD (reference sequence). V gave up 0 bases and J gave up 4 bases, with 10 bases separating them.

Note on this clone: This may be a read error, as it is one base from a much larger clone. This sample includes further DNA sequences coding for the same CDR3. The rearrangement links TRBV5-4 to TRBJ2-7; D may be TRBD2 (5 bases). The CDR3 covers 14 residues. Germline loops: CDR1 SGHNT, CDR2 YYREEE (reference sequence). Trimming cost V 4 bases and J 0 bases, with 11 bases left between them. The CDR3 coding sequence is TGTGCCAGCAGCCTGACTACGTTCTCCTACGAGCAGTACTTC. Translating it yields CASSLTTFSYEQYF.

At least ten counts were recorded for this clone. The chain has TRBV5-1 and TRBJ2-5, with D perhaps TRBD1 (6 bases). CDR1 and CDR2 from the germline V gene are SGHRS and YFSETQ. The CDR3 totals 16 residues. Trimming removed 3 bases at V and 2 bases at J, with 17 bases between. The CDR3 region is CASSSSQDRGQETQYF. The CDR3 bases are TGCGCCAGCAGCTCGAGCCAGGACAGAGGTCAAGAGACCCAGTACTTC.

This clone was seen many times. The chain couples TRBV28 to TRBJ1-2; a weak D match, TRBD1 (5 bases). Trimming stripped 7 bases from V and 8 bases from J, with 17 bases between. Germline V gene sequence: CDR1 MDHEN, CDR2 SYDVKM. This CDR3 contains 13 residues. In nucleotides, the CDR3 is TGTGCCAGCATGGTCGGGGGGGTCGGCGGCTACACCTTC. It yields the protein CASMVGGVGGYTF.

This clone was found many times. V gene TRBV29-1 combines with J gene TRBJ1-2; the D is unclear. Trimming removed 4 bases at V and 0 bases at J, with 9 bases between. The CDR3 length is 13 residues. Germline V gene data show CDR1 as SQVTM and CDR2 as ANQGSEA. The CDR3 is CSVGHPANYGYTF. CDR3 in DNA: TGCAGCGTTGGACATCCAGCTAACTATGGCTACACCTTC.

This clone was counted many times. The chain joins TRBV4-1 to TRBJ1-3, with a weak D call TRBD1 (5 bases). CDR1 is MGHRA, CDR2 YSYEKL, per germline. Trimming left V 4 bases short and J 7 bases short, with 23 bases between. This CDR3 has 17 amino acids. The CDR3 sequence: CASSPKIVTGVRNTIYF. The DNA for the CDR3 is TGCGCCAGCAGCCCGAAGATAGTAACAGGCGTTAGGAACACCATATATTTT.

This clone showed up many times. The rearrangement uses TRBV6-2 or TRBV6-3 and TRBJ2-2; TRBD2 is a possible D gene (5 bases). Per germline, CDR1 MNHEY and CDR2 SVGEGT. The CDR3 is 14 amino acids. The V gene lost 2 bases and the J gene lost 4 bases, with 8 bases spanning the gap. The CDR3 DNA sequence: TGTGCCAGCAGTTACCTAGCCCGCACCGGGGAGCTGTTTTTT. As protein: CASSYLARTGELFF.